The T cell receptor beta chain described here comes from a study of CD8 T cells in ankylosing spondylitis. Study-level findings and limits: Some motif variants had been reported before (in reactive arthritis synovial fluid and blood).

This clonotype was seen a few times. Its antigen is undetermined. The CDR3 is 12 residues long. Germline CDR1 reads MGHDK; CDR2 reads SYGVNS. Trimming cost V 1 base and J 3 bases, with 3 bases left between them. 5'-RACE, quantitative and with molecular barcodes, yielded the TCR beta libraries. One entry per CDR3 protein results from TCRdb running MiXCR on the 5' RACE reads. The data show some 90,000 distinct CDR3 sequences, roughly 30% seen once. The sequence was collected from a male donor with ankylosing spondylitis or in good health (not recorded which). This chain connects TRBV25-1 to TRBJ1-2; D ambiguous. The sequencing sample was made of blood, either unsorted or a sorted T cell fraction (not recorded which). CDR3 DNA: TGTGCCAGCAGTGAATTGGACTATGGCTACACCTTC. It codes for CASSELDYGYTF.